Below, 8 T cell receptor beta chains from the same sample are listed, as sequenced in a study of regulatory T cells in long-lasting Graves disease. The time point: newly diagnosed GD, antithyroid drugs for less than 3 months. With RNA extracted from PBMCs as input, the TCR library was made. TCR beta libraries were built with iRepertoire HTBI primers and Arm-PCR of CDR3 regions. TCRdb reprocessed the multiplex PCR reads with MiXCR, giving one entry per CDR3 protein. The sample yields around 400,000 distinct CDR3 sequences, about 15% seen once. In addition, the sample was reused for a study of T cells in Graves' hyperthyroidism and ophthalmopathy.

The sample in question was peripheral blood mononuclear cells (PBMCs), obtained at new diagnosis, from a patient treated with antithyroid drugs. All receptors derive from a woman in her 40s with Graves disease.

This clonotype was counted many times. For the CDR3, the DNA is TGTGCCAGCAGATCTCATGGGACAGGGGGATCCTATAATTCACCCCTCCACTTT. This gives the protein CASRSHGTGGSYNSPLHF. V gene TRBV28 combines with J gene TRBJ1-6, with 11 bases matching TRBD1. Germline V CDR1 and CDR2: MDHEN, SYDVKM. This CDR3 contains 18 residues. V shed 6 bases, J shed 1 base, and the junction held 8 bases outside the gene matches.

This clonotype was counted ten times or more. The chain links TRBV27 to TRBJ2-4; tentatively, D is TRBD1 or TRBD2 (5 bases each). V dropped 6 bases and J dropped 1 base, with 13 bases sitting between them. Looked up from germline, CDR1 is MNHEY and CDR2 is SMNVEV (reference sequence). The CDR3 contains 15 residues. CDR3 DNA: TGTGCCAGCAGCCGAGGGGTTTGGGCCAAAAACATTCAGTACTTC. Translating it yields CASSRGVWAKNIQYF.

This clonotype appeared many times. V is TRBV2 and J is TRBJ2-1; D is possibly TRBD2 (5 bases). The CDR3 runs 14 residues. V lost 5 bases and J 1 base, leaving 9 bases between the germline ends. Germline CDR1 and CDR2: SNHLY and FYNNEI. The CDR3 DNA reads TGTGCCAGCAGTAGCGGACCATCCTACAATGAGCAGTTCTTC. Amino acid sequence: CASSSGPSYNEQFF.

This clonotype was recorded at least ten times. This chain connects TRBV5-5 to TRBJ2-3; 13 bases map to TRBD2. The CDR3 spans 15 residues. Germline assignment: CDR1 SGHKS and CDR2 YYEKEE (reference sequence). With 2 bases clipped from V and 6 bases from J, the junction kept 3 bases outside the gene matches. This CDR3 is CASSLLAGGQDTQYF. The CDR3 bases are TGTGCCAGCAGCTTACTAGCGGGAGGGCAGGATACGCAGTATTTT.

In its sample, this clonotype was seen many times. The chain recombines TRBV12-3 or TRBV12-4 with TRBJ2-7; TRBD1 aligns across 7 bases. The junction had 6 bases not matched to a gene; V was cut back by 5 bases and J by 5 bases. The CDR3 runs 13 residues. CDR3 residues: CASSTGTVHEQYF. The CDR3 bases are TGTGCCAGCAGTACCGGGACAGTCCACGAGCAGTACTTC.

This clonotype was seen ten or more times. The genes are TRBV13 and TRBJ2-1; D gene uncertain. The length of the CDR3 is 15 residues. Per germline, CDR1 PRHDT and CDR2 FYEKMQ (reference sequence). V was shortened by 3 bases and J by 0 bases, with 9 bases between the two germline ends. CDR3 residues: CASSLVQHSYNEQFF. The CDR3 DNA follows: TGTGCCAGCAGCTTGGTCCAACACTCCTACAATGAGCAGTTCTTC.

This clonotype was recorded at least ten times. J is TRBJ2-2 and V is TRBV20-1, with TRBD1 identical over 12 bases. Germline assignment: CDR1 DFQATT and CDR2 SNEGSKA (reference sequence). The trim removed 0 bases at V and 7 bases at J, leaving 6 bases unmatched. The CDR3 spans 16 residues. CDR3 coding DNA: TGCAGTGCTAGAGATTGGGGACAGGGGGCCGACGGGGAGCTGTTTTTT. Translating it yields CSARDWGQGADGELFF.

This clonotype was seen many times. This sequence joins TRBV11-2 and TRBJ2-3, with a possible D match to TRBD2 (6 bases). CDR1 SGHAT and CDR2 FQNNGV come from the germline V gene. The CDR3 runs to 15 residues. The V end was cut by 1 base, the J end by 7 bases, with 15 bases between. CDR3 amino acids: CASSLAGDGGNTQYF. The CDR3 bases are TGTGCCAGCAGCTTAGCGGGAGACGGGGGAAATACGCAGTATTTT.